This T cell receptor beta chain was sequenced during a study of tumor T cells in aggressive B-cell lymphoma. The CDR3 is 15 residues long. V trimming: 5 bases; J trimming: 0 bases; junction bases outside the gene matches: 5. Germline-derived CDR1 and CDR2 are SGHVS and FNYEAQ. Libraries were prepared by immunoSEQ multiplex PCR; TCRdb keeps only in-frame clonotypes and omits some of them. The sample lists more than 10,000 clones, over 90% seen once, with 3% to 3.5% in the top ten. This chain links TRBV7-6 with TRBJ1-1, with 8 bases that match TRBD1. The sequenced sample was tumor tissue. This clonotype was obtained from an adult with diffuse large B cell lymphoma. CDR3 coding DNA: TGTGCCAGCAGCAGCCAGACAGGGGTGAACACTGAAGCTTTCTTT. Residues: CASSSQTGVNTEAFF. Together with reference TRBV7-6 and TRBJ1-1, the CDR3 gives the full variable domain: GAGVSQSPRYKVTKRGQDVALRCDPISGHVSLYWYRQALGQGPEFLTYFNYEAQQDKSGLPNDRFSAERPEGSISTLTIQRTEQRDSAMYRCASSSQTGVNTEAFFGQGTRLTVV.